This T cell receptor beta chain comes out of a study of blood T cell repertoires in COVID-19. Study-wide context: Samples representing acute and convalescent COVID-19 were sourced from the United States, Italy and Spain. Nucleic acid was either cDNA or gDNA, and it came from T cells, B-cell-depleted T cells, or PBMCs.

Method: immunoSEQ multiplex PCR; TCRdb's copy keeps in-frame clones and lacks some. The sample shows about 78,000 clones, over 75% of them seen only once. Germline-derived CDR1 and CDR2 are KGHSH and LQKENI. With 3 bases removed from V and 6 bases from J, the gap between germline ends came to 13 bases. The CDR3 has 14 residues. V gene TRBV18 combines with J gene TRBJ2-3; unclear D gene. Sequenced: peripheral blood. The receptor comes from a woman older than 75 with acute or convalescent COVID-19. In DNA form, the CDR3 reads TGTGCCAGCTCACCGGCTAGAAGTACCGATACGCAGTATTTT. This gives the protein CASSPARSTDTQYF.